The text below deals with one T cell receptor (beta chain). Building the TCR beta libraries relied on iRepertoire HTBI primers, and CDR3 regions underwent Arm-PCR. TCRdb called the multiplex PCR reads again in MiXCR, with one record for every CDR3 protein. The table shows 350,000 to 500,000 distinct CDR3 sequences, with 20% to 25% occurring only once. The data are from a study of regulatory T cells in long-lasting Graves disease. Background on the study: More than 5 years of antithyroid drugs with positive TSH receptor antibodies defined persistent Graves' disease.

The germline CDR1 and CDR2 sequences are LGHDT and YNNKEL (reference sequence). V trimming: 0 bases; J trimming: 0 bases; junction bases outside the gene matches: 10. The CDR3 is 18 amino acids. The time point denotes: persistent/refractory GD, antithyroid drugs over 5 years with positive TRAb. Extracted PBMC RNA gave rise to the TCR library. The chain uses TRBV3-1 and TRBJ2-7; 8 bases fit TRBD2. The sequencing here drew on peripheral blood mononuclear cells (PBMCs), taken when the disease was refractory, from a patient treated with antithyroid drugs. The receptor's source is a female donor with Graves disease. The DNA of the CDR3 is TGTGCCAGCAGCCAAGATCTGGGTAGCGGGAAAAGCTCCTACGAGCAGTACTTC. It specifies CASSQDLGSGKSSYEQYF.